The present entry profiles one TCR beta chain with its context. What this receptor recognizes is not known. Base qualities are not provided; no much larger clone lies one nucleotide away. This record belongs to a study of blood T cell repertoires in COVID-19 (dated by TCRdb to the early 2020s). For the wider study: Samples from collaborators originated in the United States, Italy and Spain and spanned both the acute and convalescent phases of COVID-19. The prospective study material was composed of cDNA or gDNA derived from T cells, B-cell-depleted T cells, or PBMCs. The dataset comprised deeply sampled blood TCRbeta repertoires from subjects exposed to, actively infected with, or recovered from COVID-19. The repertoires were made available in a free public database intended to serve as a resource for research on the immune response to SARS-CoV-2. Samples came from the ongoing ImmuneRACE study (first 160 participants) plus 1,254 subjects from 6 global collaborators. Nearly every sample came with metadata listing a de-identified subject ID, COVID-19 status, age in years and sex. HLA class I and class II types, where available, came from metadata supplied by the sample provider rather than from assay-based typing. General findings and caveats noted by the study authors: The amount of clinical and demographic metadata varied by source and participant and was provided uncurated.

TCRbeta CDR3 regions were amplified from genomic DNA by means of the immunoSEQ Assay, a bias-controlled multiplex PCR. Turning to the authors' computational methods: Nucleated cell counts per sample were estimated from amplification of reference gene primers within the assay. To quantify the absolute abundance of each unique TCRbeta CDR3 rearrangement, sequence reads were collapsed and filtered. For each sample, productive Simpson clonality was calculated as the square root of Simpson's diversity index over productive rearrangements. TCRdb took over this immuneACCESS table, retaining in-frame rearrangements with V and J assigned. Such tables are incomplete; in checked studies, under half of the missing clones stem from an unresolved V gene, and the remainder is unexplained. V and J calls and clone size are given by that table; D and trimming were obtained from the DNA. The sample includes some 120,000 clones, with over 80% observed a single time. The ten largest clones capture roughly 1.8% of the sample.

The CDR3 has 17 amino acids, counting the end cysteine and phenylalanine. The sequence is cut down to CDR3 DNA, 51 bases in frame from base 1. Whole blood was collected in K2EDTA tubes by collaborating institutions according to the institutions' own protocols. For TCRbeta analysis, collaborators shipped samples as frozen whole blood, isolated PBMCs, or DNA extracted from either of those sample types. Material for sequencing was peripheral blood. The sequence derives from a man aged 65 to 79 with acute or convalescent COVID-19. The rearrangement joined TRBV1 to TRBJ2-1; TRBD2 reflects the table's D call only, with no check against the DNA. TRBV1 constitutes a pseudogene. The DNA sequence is TGCACCAGCAGCCAGGGTTGGGCTAGCGGGGGGGCCAATGAGCAGTTCTTC. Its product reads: CTSSQGWASGGANEQFF.